The 32 T cell receptor beta chains below all came from one sample that was sequenced in a study of identical twins (dated by TCRdb to 2016 to 2018). Library prep was done by 5' RACE. Sequencer: Illumina HiSeq 2000. Through fastp at Q25 and MiXCR, TCRdb rebuilt clones from the public reads, retaining in-frame beta chains. A single entry per CDR3 protein holds the most common genes and DNA from its merged rows. This sample gives fewer than 650,000 distinct CDR3 sequences in total; around 7.4% of them show up just once. The top ten clones comprise 1.5% to 2% of the sample. These data also formed part of another study, on yellow fever vaccine responses in identical twins.

Sequences were obtained from PBMCs. The receptors were sampled from a woman aged 18-30 years in good health.

In nucleotides, the CDR3 is TGTGCCAGCAGCTTACTAGCTGGGGAATCAGAGACCCAGTACTTC. Amino acids: CASSLLAGESETQYF. This chain joins TRBV7-8 and TRBJ2-5; a possible D gene is TRBD2 (5 bases). Per germline, CDR1 SGHVS and CDR2 FQNEAQ. The CDR3 contains 15 residues. V lost 2 bases to trimming and J lost 4 bases, with 14 bases between them.

The V and J genes are TRBV20-1 and TRBJ2-7, with 10 bases matching TRBD2. CDR3 length: 15 amino acids. The V and J ends lost 0 bases and 3 bases, in that order; junction bases with no gene match: 5. Germline V lookup: CDR1 DFQATT, CDR2 SNEGSKA (reference sequence). The CDR3 region is CSARDQAGGSYEQYF. CDR3 nucleotides: TGCAGTGCTAGAGATCAAGCGGGAGGGAGCTACGAGCAGTACTTC.

The chain carries TRBV2 and TRBJ1-5; D is uncertain. CDR1 is SNHLY and CDR2 is FYNNEI in the germline V gene. Trimming removed 6 bases at V and 7 bases at J, with 10 bases between. CDR3 size: 12 residues. Written as DNA, the CDR3 is TGTGCCAGCAGCGACCAACAGCAGCCCCAGCATTTT. It yields the protein CASSDQQQPQHF.

This chain joins TRBV29-1 and TRBJ2-3, with no clear D. The CDR3 runs to 14 residues. V lost 2 bases and J 0 bases, leaving 9 bases between the germline ends. The V gene's germline CDR1 is SQVTM and CDR2 ANQGSEA. The CDR3 DNA reads as TGCAGCGTTGAATGGGCAGCGAGCACAGATACGCAGTATTTT. It specifies CSVEWAASTDTQYF.

In this sample, this clonotype turned up a few times. This chain connects TRBV20-1 to TRBJ1-1; 7 nucleotides match TRBD1. With V trimmed by 4 bases and J by 6 bases, 5 bases remained unmatched. The CDR3 sequence is 12 residues long. CDR1 and CDR2 from the germline V gene are DFQATT and SNEGSKA (reference sequence). The CDR3 DNA is TGCAGTGCTACCGGGACAGCGTCTGAAGCTTTCTTT. This translates into CSATGTASEAFF.

The chain couples TRBV27 to TRBJ2-1; 8 bases align to TRBD1. Germline V gene data show CDR1 as MNHEY and CDR2 as SMNVEV (reference sequence). Trimming removed 6 bases from V and 7 bases from J; junction bases left unmatched: 8. The CDR3 covers 14 residues. In nucleotides, the CDR3 is TGTGCCAGCAGGGACCTAACAGGGGGAAATGAGCAGTTCTTC. Its protein product is CASRDLTGGNEQFF.

In its sample, this clonotype was seen many times. The chain recombines TRBV11-2 with TRBJ2-5; D is possibly TRBD1 (6 bases). CDR3 length equals 13 residues. Germline assignment: CDR1 SGHAT and CDR2 FQNNGV. With 3 bases removed from V and 7 bases from J, the gap between germline ends came to 12 bases. CDR3 in amino acids: CASSFDRLSTQYF. CDR3 in DNA: TGTGCCAGCAGCTTTGACAGGCTTTCGACCCAGTACTTC.

This clonotype was counted between two and nine times. CDR3 loop: CASSWKAGGITGELFF. DNA for the CDR3: TGTGCCAGCAGCTGGAAAGCGGGGGGGATTACCGGGGAGCTGTTTTTT. The chain links TRBV7-2 to TRBJ2-2, with 10 bases that match TRBD2. CDR3 length equals 16 residues. Trimming cost V 4 bases and J 5 bases; bases outside gene matches: 7. The germline gives CDR1 SGHTA, CDR2 FQGNSA.

This chain joins TRBV12-3 or TRBV12-4 and TRBJ2-1, with 8 bases aligning to TRBD1. V lost 0 bases, J lost 5 bases, and 3 bases stayed unmatched. This CDR3 spans 15 amino acids. Here the CDR3 reads CASSLASTGDNEQFF. The CDR3 nucleotides are TGTGCCAGCAGTTTAGCGTCGACAGGGGACAATGAGCAGTTCTTC.

CDR3 DNA sequence: TGCAGTTGCCTTGGGCCCTCGGGCTACACCTTC. Its translation: CSCLGPSGYTF. This rearrangement joins TRBV20-1 to TRBJ1-2, with no clear D. V gave up 8 bases and J gave up 8 bases, with 15 bases separating them. This CDR3 region has 11 residues. Germline lookup yields CDR1 DFQATT and CDR2 SNEGSKA (reference sequence).

This clonotype was counted many times. This chain joins TRBV7-9 and TRBJ2-2, with D uncertain. Germline V lookup: CDR1 SEHNR, CDR2 FQNEAQ (reference sequence). The length of the CDR3 is 12 residues. The ends were cut back, 5 bases at V and 5 bases at J, with 6 bases in the middle. CDR3 protein: CASSLPTGELFF. Here the CDR3 DNA reads TGTGCCAGCAGCCTCCCGACCGGGGAGCTGTTTTTT. Drawing the rest from reference TRBV7-9 and TRBJ2-2, the complete variable domain is DTGVSQNPRHKITKRGQNVTFRCDPISEHNRLYWYRQTLGQGPEFLTYFQNEAQLEKSRLLSDRFSAERPKGSFSTLEIQRTEQGDSAMYLCASSLPTGELFFGEGSRLTVL.

A few counts support this clonotype. The chain carries TRBV20-1 and TRBJ1-1, with 11 bases lining up with TRBD1. V lost 4 bases to trimming and J lost 5 bases; unmatched junction nucleotides: 3. The germline V gene has CDR1 DFQATT and CDR2 SNEGSKA (reference sequence). The CDR3 runs 13 residues. The CDR3 protein is CSATGQGGTEAFF. The CDR3 nucleotides are TGCAGTGCTACGGGACAGGGGGGTACTGAAGCTTTCTTT.

There are a few counts of this clonotype. CDR3 coding DNA: TGCAGCTACGGACAGGGGTTCGACGAGCAGTACTTC. Amino acids: CSYGQGFDEQYF. The J gene is TRBJ2-7, the V gene TRBV29-1; TRBD1 agrees at 9 bases. The germline V gene encodes CDR1 SQVTM and CDR2 ANQGSEA. V was pared by 8 bases and J by 5 bases, with 7 bases of the junction left unmatched. The CDR3 has 12 residues.

This clonotype has more than one count but fewer than ten. This sequence joins TRBV28 and TRBJ2-5; D possibly corresponds to TRBD2 (6 bases). From germline, CDR1 is MDHEN and CDR2 SYDVKM. Trimming stripped 6 bases from V and 2 bases from J, with 13 bases between. This CDR3 has 14 residues. Written as DNA, the CDR3 is TGTGCCAGCAGGGGCGGGACGACTCAAGAGACCCAGTACTTC. This codes for CASRGGTTQETQYF.

This clonotype was counted many times. The chain recombines TRBV6-1 with TRBJ1-2, with TRBD1 matching over 7 bases. This CDR3 region has 14 residues. Germline values: CDR1 MNHNS, CDR2 SASEGT. V trimming: 0 bases; J trimming: 2 bases; junction bases outside the gene matches: 0. The CDR3 region has the DNA TGTGCCAGCAGTGAAGCGGGACAGAACTATGGCTACACCTTC. Protein: CASSEAGQNYGYTF.

This clonotype was seen only a few times. The chain joins TRBV28 to TRBJ1-2; 9 bases are shared with TRBD1. Trimming cost V 5 bases and J 8 bases; bases outside gene matches: 9. Germline V gene lookup returns CDR1 MDHEN and CDR2 SYDVKM. This CDR3 contains 14 residues. The CDR3 region is CASSLDRGLFGYTF. In nucleotides, the CDR3 is TGTGCCAGCAGTCTAGACAGGGGGTTGTTCGGCTACACCTTC.

The rearrangement links TRBV6-1 to TRBJ2-3, with TRBD2 matching 8 bases. J was trimmed by 4 bases and V by 5 bases; bases with no gene match: 11. The CDR3 covers 16 residues. Germline CDR1 and CDR2: MNHNS and SASEGT. CDR3 DNA: TGTGCCAGCAGTCCCCGGGGGGGGGTGGCTCCAGATACGCAGTATTTT. As protein: CASSPRGGVAPDTQYF.

The chain is built from TRBV28 and TRBJ1-5, with D unclear. This CDR3 has 16 residues. Germline V gene sequence: CDR1 MDHEN, CDR2 SYDVKM. The V end was cut by 6 bases, the J end by 2 bases, with 17 bases between. This chain's CDR3 is CASSRMVGFGNQPQHF. In DNA, the CDR3 is TGTGCCAGCAGCCGAATGGTCGGGTTTGGCAATCAGCCCCAGCATTTT.

This chain links TRBV24-1 with TRBJ2-1, with 14 nucleotides matching TRBD2. This CDR3 region has 20 residues. In germline, CDR1 is KGHDR, CDR2 SFDVKD. V lost 3 bases and J lost 0; bases outside the gene matches: 9. This CDR3 is CATSDPPGTSGGSSYNEQFF. Here the CDR3 DNA reads TGTGCCACCAGTGATCCTCCTGGGACTAGCGGGGGAAGCTCCTACAATGAGCAGTTCTTC.

The rearrangement links TRBV6-2 or TRBV6-3 to TRBJ2-5; unclear D gene. Trimming pared 0 bases from V and 4 bases from J, leaving 12 bases between. The CDR3 runs 15 residues. Germline CDR1 MNHEY, CDR2 SVGEGT. This CDR3 is CASSYSGDLGETQYF. As DNA, the CDR3 is TGTGCCAGCAGTTACTCCGGAGATTTAGGAGAGACCCAGTACTTC.

The genes are TRBV12-3 or TRBV12-4 and TRBJ2-7; maybe TRBD2 (5 bases). This CDR3 spans 13 amino acids. Between the trimmed V and J ends, which lost 6 bases and 6 bases, there was a span of 15 bases. The CDR3 sequence is CASRKDSLGEQYF. The CDR3 region has the DNA TGTGCCAGCAGGAAGGACTCCCTTGGCGAGCAGTACTTC.

A few counts support this clonotype. This chain uses TRBV12-3 or TRBV12-4 with TRBJ2-7; 10 bases match TRBD1. The CDR3 consists of 20 residues. Losses at the gene ends were 3 bases for V and 3 bases for J; bases not matched to a gene: 20. CDR3 sequence reads: CASSFRGQGRGQPRVYEQYF. Written as DNA, the CDR3 is TGTGCCAGCAGTTTCCGGGGACAGGGGAGGGGCCAGCCTAGGGTCTACGAGCAGTACTTC.

This clonotype appeared many times. The gene calls are TRBV12-3 or TRBV12-4 and TRBJ2-3; TRBD2 matches at 10 bases. This CDR3 contains 16 residues. V shed 6 bases and J 1 base; nucleotides not matched to a gene: 7. The CDR3 bases are TGTGCCAGCAGGTCCTCTAGCGGGGGCCGCACAGATACGCAGTATTTT. It is translated as CASRSSSGGRTDTQYF.

As regards this clonotype: Given a far larger clone just one base away, this is likely a sequencing read error. The chain recombines TRBV7-9 with TRBJ2-2; D gene ambiguous. V shed 1 base and J shed 3 bases, with 6 bases lying between them. The CDR3 length is 14 residues. The germline V gene has CDR1 SEHNR and CDR2 FQNEAQ (reference sequence). CDR3 region: CASSLDSDTGELFF. The CDR3 nucleotides are TGTGCCAGCAGCTTAGACTCGGACACCGGGGAGCTGTTTTTT.

J is TRBJ2-1 and V is TRBV4-2; D may be TRBD2 (5 bases). Trimming removed 1 base at V and 8 bases at J, with 9 bases between. CDR1 is LGHNA and CDR2 is YNFKEQ in the germline V gene. The CDR3 extends over 13 amino acids. The DNA for the CDR3 is TGTGCCAGCAGCCAAGTAGAGGGTCATGAGCAGTTCTTC. Translated: CASSQVEGHEQFF.

This clonotype was detected a few times. V gene TRBV5-6 combines with J gene TRBJ2-7; unclear D gene. Trimming left V 3 bases short and J 1 base short, with 8 bases between. The CDR3 loop spans 13 amino acids. CDR1 and CDR2 from the germline V gene are SGHDT and YYEEEE. The CDR3: CASSSLASYEQYV. The CDR3 DNA reads TGTGCCAGCAGCTCCTTAGCTTCCTACGAGCAGTACGTC.

The chain links TRBV28 to TRBJ2-1; 11 bases fit TRBD2. This CDR3 is 18 amino acids long. Germline values: CDR1 MDHEN, CDR2 SYDVKM. Trimming took 5 bases from V and 8 from J; bases not matched to a gene: 17. The CDR3 DNA reads as TGTGCCAGCAGTGTGAAGGGACTAGCGGCCCGGAGGCTCTATGAGCAGTTCTTC. As protein: CASSVKGLAARRLYEQFF.

The genes are TRBV11-2 and TRBJ2-5; the match to TRBD2 covers 12 bases. Losses at the gene ends were 7 bases for V and 4 bases for J; bases not matched to a gene: 7. This CDR3 has 15 amino acids. Germline values: CDR1 SGHAT, CDR2 FQNNGV. For the CDR3, the DNA is TGTGCCAGCACCCGACCGGGACTAGCGGGAGAGACCCAGTACTTC. It translates to CASTRPGLAGETQYF.

This clonotype has at least ten counts. J is TRBJ1-5 and V is TRBV24-1; D not certain. The V end lost 6 bases, the J end lost 3 bases, and 14 bases lay between the germline ends. This CDR3 has 15 residues. CDR1 is KGHDR, CDR2 SFDVKD, per germline. CDR3 DNA sequence: TGTGCCACCAGTCTTGACCCCTATCACAATCAGCCCCAGCATTTT. As protein: CATSLDPYHNQPQHF.

The CDR3 sequence is CASSDILQDYEQYF. The CDR3 DNA is TGTGCCAGCAGCGACATCTTGCAGGATTACGAGCAGTACTTC. V usage is TRBV28 and J usage is TRBJ2-7; no definite D call. Germline lookup yields CDR1 MDHEN and CDR2 SYDVKM. The CDR3 is 14 amino acids. Trimming shortened V by 6 bases and J by 4 bases, and 16 bases separated the two germline ends.

The table lists this clonotype with many counts. V is TRBV28 and J is TRBJ1-6, with no clear D. V was cut by 2 bases and J by 4 bases, with 9 bases left in between. Germline assignment: CDR1 MDHEN and CDR2 SYDVKM. This CDR3 has 15 amino acids. The CDR3 region is CASSLSGLYNSPLHF. The CDR3, as DNA: TGTGCCAGCAGTTTAAGTGGCCTATATAATTCACCCCTCCACTTT.

Only a few counts were recorded for this clonotype. V usage is TRBV5-1 and J usage is TRBJ2-3; no reliable D call. The CDR3 is made up of 14 amino acids. Germline values: CDR1 SGHRS, CDR2 YFSETQ. The V gene lost 1 base and the J gene lost 2 bases, with 8 bases spanning the gap. In DNA, the CDR3 is TGCGCCAGCAGCTTGTCAACACACACAGATACGCAGTATTTT. It encodes CASSLSTHTDTQYF. Drawing the rest from reference TRBV5-1 and TRBJ2-3, the complete variable domain is KAGVTQTPRYLIKTRGQQVTLSCSPISGHRSVSWYQQTPGQGLQFLFEYFSETQRNKGNFPGRFSGRQFSNSRSEMNVSTLELGDSALYLCASSLSTHTDTQYFGPGTRLTVL.